Shown below are 16 T cell receptor beta chains from a single sample sequenced in a study of T cell responses to AZD1222 COVID-19 vaccine. Repertoires were generated with immunoSEQ multiplex PCR, while TCRdb's copy carries only in-frame clones and drops some. Of 120,000 or so clones detected, roughly nine tenths appear once; the ten largest clones hold approximately 3%. Specimen: peripheral blood, collected on day 0 of AZD1222 vaccination. The receptors originated from an adult in good health.

The genes are TRBV5-8 and TRBJ1-4, with unresolved D. V was shortened by 0 bases and J by 2 bases, with 5 bases between the two germline ends. CDR1 is SGHTS and CDR2 is YDEGEE in the germline V gene. This CDR3 spans 14 amino acids. CDR3 DNA: TGTGCCAGCAGCTTGGGAGACACTAATGAAAAACTGTTTTTT. This gives the protein CASSLGDTNEKLFF.

The chain combines TRBV5-1 with TRBJ2-1, with no clear D. Looked up from germline, CDR1 is SGHRS and CDR2 is YFSETQ. This CDR3 is built from 11 residues. V was trimmed by 4 bases and J by 9 bases, leaving 8 bases between them. The DNA for the CDR3 is TGCGCCAGCAGCCTACTTGTTGAGCAGTTCTTC. Residues: CASSLLVEQFF. The full variable domain, completed using reference TRBV5-1 and TRBJ2-1, is KAGVTQTPRYLIKTRGQQVTLSCSPISGHRSVSWYQQTPGQGLQFLFEYFSETQRNKGNFPGRFSGRQFSNSRSEMNVSTLELGDSALYLCASSLLVEQFFGPGTRLTVL.

Worth noting for this clone: The identical CDR3 is also encoded by other nucleotide sequences in the sample. The chain combines TRBV3-1 (or the pseudogene TRBV3-2) with TRBJ2-2; no clear D. CDR3 length: 13 residues. The V gene's germline CDR1 is LGHDT and CDR2 YNNKEL (reference sequence). V was clipped by 1 base and J by 5 bases, with 5 bases between them. CDR3 sequence reads: CASSQAGTGELFF. For the CDR3, the DNA is TGTGCCAGCAGCCAAGCCGGGACCGGGGAGCTGTTTTTT.

Concerning this clone: The germline gene is not matched at one end of the junction; a read error may be the cause. The chain recombines TRBV27 with TRBJ2-3; 7 nucleotides agree with TRBD2. CDR1 and CDR2 from the germline V gene are MNHEY and SMNVEV (reference sequence). The CDR3 sequence is 15 residues long. The CDR3, as DNA: TGTGCCGGCAGTTCCCTGGGGGGGGGCACAGATACGCAGTATTTT. Translating gives CAGSSLGGGTDTQYF.

This chain uses TRBV3-1 (or the pseudogene TRBV3-2) with TRBJ2-1; a possible D gene is TRBD1 (5 bases). V lost 4 bases, J lost 2 bases, and 12 bases lay in between. The CDR3 extends over 15 amino acids. The V gene's germline CDR1 is LGHDT and CDR2 YNNKEL (reference sequence). Here the CDR3 DNA reads TGTGCCAGCAGCCCGTGGCAGGGTACCTACAATGAGCAGTTCTTC. Protein sequence: CASSPWQGTYNEQFF.

The rearrangement uses TRBV5-1 and TRBJ1-2; D is undetermined. Trimming removed 1 base at V and 0 bases at J, with 10 bases between. This CDR3 comprises 15 residues. Germline CDR1 SGHRS, CDR2 YFSETQ. Written as DNA, the CDR3 is TGCGCCAGCAGCTTGAGTGGGGAGTCTAACTATGGCTACACCTTC. Translating it yields CASSLSGESNYGYTF.

This clone was seen a single time. V is TRBV15 and J is TRBJ2-3; possible D gene TRBD2, 7 bases. This CDR3 region has 15 residues. The V gene lost 5 bases and the J gene lost 5 bases, with 17 bases spanning the gap. Germline V gene lookup returns CDR1 LNHNV and CDR2 YYDKDF (reference sequence). CDR3 sequence: CATSVGGQVRDTQYF. The CDR3 coding sequence is TGTGCCACCAGCGTGGGGGGGCAGGTCCGAGATACGCAGTATTTT. The full variable domain, its missing parts supplied by reference TRBV15 and TRBJ2-3, is DAMVIQNPRYQVTQFGKPVTLSCSQTLNHNVMYWYQQKSSQAPKLLFHYYDKDFNNEADTPDNFQSRRPNTSFCFLDIRSPGLGDTAMYLCATSVGGQVRDTQYFGPGTRLTVL.

This clone was seen just once. J is TRBJ1-6 and V is TRBV7-6, with TRBD1 matching over 8 bases. J gave up 8 bases and V 2 bases, and 5 bases lay outside the gene matches. Germline V gene sequence: CDR1 SGHVS, CDR2 FNYEAQ. The CDR3 loop spans 15 amino acids. CDR3 protein: CASSLQGAGDSPLHF. DNA of the CDR3: TGTGCCAGCAGCTTACAGGGGGCTGGTGATTCACCCCTCCACTTT.

The chain combines TRBV5-1 with TRBJ1-3; D gene unclear. V shed 0 bases and J shed 0 bases, with 10 bases lying between them. The CDR3 length is 16 residues. Germline V gene lookup returns CDR1 SGHRS and CDR2 YFSETQ. The CDR3 is CASSLDTGSSGNTIYF. DNA for the CDR3: TGCGCCAGCAGCTTGGATACGGGGAGCTCTGGAAACACCATATATTTT.

V usage is TRBV9 and J usage is TRBJ1-6; TRBD1 matches at 7 bases. The CDR3 consists of 14 residues. Germline V gene sequence: CDR1 SGDLS, CDR2 YYNGEE. Trimming took 4 bases from V and 9 from J; bases not matched to a gene: 7. CDR3 sequence (DNA): TGTGCCAGCAGCTTCACAGGGGCCGGTTCACCCCTCCACTTT. Protein sequence: CASSFTGAGSPLHF. The full variable domain, completed using reference TRBV9 and TRBJ1-6, is DSGVTQTPKHLITATGQRVTLRCSPRSGDLSVYWYQQSLDQGLQFLIQYYNGEERAKGNILERFSAQQFPDLHSELNLSSLELGDSALYFCASSFTGAGSPLHFGNGTRLTVT.

The chain couples TRBV28 to TRBJ1-6, with D unclear. From germline, CDR1 is MDHEN and CDR2 SYDVKM. This CDR3 comprises 14 residues. V lost 5 bases to trimming and J lost 5 bases, with 10 bases between them. DNA of the CDR3: TGTGCCAGCAGTCTTCCCCCAAATAATTCACCCCTCCACTTT. This translates into CASSLPPNNSPLHF.

The chain is built from TRBV18 and TRBJ2-5; D is unclear. Germline V gives CDR1 KGHSH, CDR2 LQKENI. Trimming took 6 bases from V and 0 from J, leaving 8 bases between them. The CDR3 has 13 amino acids. Here the CDR3 reads CASSRQDQETQYF. The CDR3 nucleotides are TGTGCCAGCTCTCGCCAGGACCAAGAGACCCAGTACTTC.

J is TRBJ2-5 and V is TRBV3-1 (or the pseudogene TRBV3-2), with 10 positions matching TRBD2. J was trimmed by 1 base and V by 0 bases; bases with no gene match: 5. CDR1 and CDR2 from the germline V gene are LGHDT and YNNKEL (reference sequence). The CDR3 covers 17 residues. CDR3 amino acids: CASSQELAGGPQETQYF. In DNA form, the CDR3 reads TGTGCCAGCAGCCAAGAATTAGCGGGGGGTCCCCAAGAGACCCAGTACTTC.

This chain connects TRBV13 to TRBJ2-1; tentatively, D is TRBD2 (7 bases). The CDR3 totals 13 residues. Germline V lookup: CDR1 PRHDT, CDR2 FYEKMQ (reference sequence). Trimming pared 5 bases from V and 6 bases from J, leaving 11 bases between. The CDR3 coding sequence is TGTGCCAGCAGCCCGAGGGGGGGCAATGAGCAGTTCTTC. This encodes CASSPRGGNEQFF. Full variable domain (missing parts from reference TRBV13 and TRBJ2-1): AAGVIQSPRHLIKEKRETATLKCYPIPRHDTVYWYQQGPGQDPQFLISFYEKMQSDKGSIPDRFSAQQFSDYHSELNMSSLELGDSALYFCASSPRGGNEQFFGPGTRLTVL.

V is TRBV4-1 and J is TRBJ2-3; weak D call: TRBD2 (5 bases). V was trimmed by 3 bases and J by 0 bases, leaving 16 bases between them. From germline, CDR1 is MGHRA and CDR2 YSYEKL. The CDR3 loop spans 17 amino acids. CDR3 DNA sequence: TGCGCCAGCAGCCACGATAGGAGCGGAGCTAGCACAGATACGCAGTATTTT. This translates into CASSHDRSGASTDTQYF.

This chain links TRBV5-1 with TRBJ1-2, with 8 bases matching TRBD1. Germline lookup yields CDR1 SGHRS and CDR2 YFSETQ. V shed 3 bases and J 5 bases; nucleotides not matched to a gene: 6. The CDR3 length is 14 residues. DNA for the CDR3: TGCGCCAGCAGCTCGGACAGGGATGGGTATGGCTACACCTTC. Amino acid sequence: CASSSDRDGYGYTF.